These 24 T cell receptor beta chains were all obtained from the same sample, sequenced in a study of radiotherapy plus CTLA-4 blockade in lung cancer. Measured with immunoSEQ multiplex PCR; TCRdb has only the in-frame clones, and not every one. The sample yields some 90,000 clones, 70% to 90% seen once. The specimen comprised peripheral blood, sampled from a patient treated with radiotherapy plus ipilimumab. These receptor sequences come from a human donor with non-small cell lung cancer who had a partial response to radiotherapy plus ipilimumab.

Only a few counts were recorded for this clone. This chain joins TRBV19 and TRBJ1-4; 7 nucleotides align to TRBD1. Germline V lookup: CDR1 LNHDA, CDR2 SQIVND (reference sequence). J lost 3 bases, V lost 4 bases, and 8 bases had no gene match. The CDR3 length is 16 residues. CDR3 region: CASSTHWTGSNEKLFF. CDR3 DNA: TGTGCCAGTAGTACTCACTGGACAGGCTCTAATGAAAAACTGTTTTTT.

This clone was detected only once. V gene TRBV6-5 combines with J gene TRBJ1-2; TRBD1 agrees at 8 bases. CDR1 is MNHEY, CDR2 SVGAGI, per germline. V lost 5 bases and J lost 8; bases outside the gene matches: 7. The CDR3 is 13 amino acids. This CDR3 is CASSQTGVQGYTF. The DNA for the CDR3 is TGTGCCAGCAGTCAGACAGGGGTACAGGGCTACACCTTC.

The chain has TRBV20-1 and TRBJ2-1; unclear D gene. Germline assignment: CDR1 DFQATT and CDR2 SNEGSKA (reference sequence). V dropped 1 base and J dropped 8 bases, with 6 bases sitting between them. CDR3 length: 11 amino acids. The CDR3 is CSARGPDEQFF. The CDR3 nucleotides are TGCAGTGCTAGAGGGCCTGATGAGCAGTTCTTC.

Comment on this clone: As the CDR3 is not closed by the conserved phenylalanine or tryptophan, this likely results from a read error. The DNA is omitted, as the CDR3 cannot be located on it reliably, and the CDR3 follows TCRdb's listing. The rearrangement joins TRBV11-3 to TRBJ2-7; the listed D gene, TRBD1, was not tested against the DNA. Germline V CDR1 and CDR2: SGHNT, YENEEA. Termini included, the CDR3 measures 9 amino acids. CDR3 residues: CAHPGAGLS.

The V and J genes are TRBV6-5 and TRBJ2-1; 11 bases match TRBD2. Germline V lookup: CDR1 MNHEY, CDR2 SVGAGI. Losses at the gene ends were 4 bases for V and 4 bases for J; bases not matched to a gene: 6. This CDR3 has 16 amino acids. CDR3 residues: CASSSSGTSGYNEQFF. The CDR3 DNA reads as TGTGCCAGCAGTTCGTCCGGGACTAGCGGATACAATGAGCAGTTCTTC.

The chain carries TRBV19 and TRBJ1-5; D remains ambiguous. Per the germline V gene, CDR1 is LNHDA and CDR2 is SQIVND (reference sequence). The CDR3 runs to 13 residues. Trimming took off 6 bases at V and 9 bases at J, with 15 bases between the two ends. The CDR3 bases are TGTGCCAGTAGGCCCGAAGCATCGGGGCCCCAGCATTTT. Protein product: CASRPEASGPQHF.

V and J are TRBV19 and TRBJ1-5; D might be TRBD1 (5 bases). The germline gives CDR1 LNHDA, CDR2 SQIVND (reference sequence). V was cut by 6 bases and J by 5 bases, with 14 bases left in between. The CDR3 is 14 residues long. The CDR3 reads CASRRAPGDQPQHF. DNA of the CDR3: TGTGCCAGTAGAAGGGCCCCGGGGGATCAGCCCCAGCATTTT.

The CDR3 DNA is TGTGCCAGCACCCAGGAAGTTCCCATTAAAGCTTTCTTT. As protein: CASTQEVPIKAFF. This chain uses TRBV28 with TRBJ1-1; D remains ambiguous. This CDR3 contains 13 residues. Per germline, CDR1 MDHEN and CDR2 SYDVKM. V was clipped by 7 bases and J by 9 bases, with 18 bases between them.

This chain links TRBV6-4 with TRBJ2-1; 13 bases are shared with TRBD2. The CDR3 is 18 residues long. J lost 0 bases, V lost 6 bases, and 8 bases had no gene match. Germline CDR1 MRHNA, CDR2 SNTAGT. For the CDR3, the DNA is TGTGCCAGCAGCATCGGGACTAGCGGGGCGAGCTCCTACAATGAGCAGTTCTTC. Translation gives CASSIGTSGASSYNEQFF.

The V gene is TRBV27, the J gene TRBJ2-7; D ambiguous. This CDR3 is built from 13 residues. Deletions cut 9 bases from V and 0 bases from J, with 12 bases between. Germline CDR1 MNHEY, CDR2 SMNVEV (reference sequence). The CDR3 DNA is TGTGCCAGGAATGCAGATTCCTCCTACGAGCAGTACTTC. It specifies CARNADSSYEQYF.

Worth noting for this clone: Other DNA sequences in the sample encode the same CDR3. The chain has TRBV27 and TRBJ2-2; TRBD2 might be the D (5 bases). Trimming shortened V by 3 bases and J by 6 bases, and 8 bases separated the two germline ends. Germline loops: CDR1 MNHEY, CDR2 SMNVEV (reference sequence). The CDR3 runs 13 residues. The CDR3 sequence is CASSFRGAGELFF. For the CDR3, the DNA is TGTGCCAGCAGTTTCCGGGGAGCCGGGGAGCTGTTTTTT.

The chain carries TRBV6-1 and TRBJ1-6; TRBD1 agrees at 9 bases. The germline V gene encodes CDR1 MNHNS and CDR2 SASEGT. The junction had 7 bases not matched to a gene; V was cut back by 3 bases and J by 7 bases. The CDR3 is made up of 16 amino acids. CDR3 protein: CASSDPGQGPNSPLHF. CDR3 nucleotide sequence: TGTGCCAGCAGTGATCCGGGACAGGGACCCAATTCACCCCTCCACTTT.

CDR3 protein: CASKAGGIYGYTF. In DNA form, the CDR3 reads TGTGCCAGTAAGGCAGGGGGTATCTATGGCTACACCTTC. The chain carries TRBV19 and TRBJ1-2; 7 bases line up with TRBD1. V trimming: 7 bases; J trimming: 4 bases; junction bases outside the gene matches: 6. Per the germline V gene, CDR1 is LNHDA and CDR2 is SQIVND (reference sequence). The CDR3 sequence is 13 residues long.

The chain employs TRBV4-2 and TRBJ2-7, with 11 bases lining up with TRBD2. With 0 bases clipped from V and 5 bases from J, the junction kept 6 bases outside the gene matches. The CDR3 spans 16 residues. The germline V gene encodes CDR1 LGHNA and CDR2 YNFKEQ. This CDR3 is CASSQDATSGSHEQYF. CDR3 bases: TGTGCCAGCAGCCAAGATGCCACTAGCGGGAGCCACGAGCAGTACTTC.

The chain is built from TRBV6-7 and TRBJ2-7; 10 bases are a match to TRBD2. TRBV6-7 falls under the ORF class, with uncertain function. The CDR3 loop spans 14 amino acids. The junction had 8 bases not matched to a gene; V was cut back by 7 bases and J by 5 bases. This CDR3 reads CASTTSSGSDEQYV. DNA of the CDR3: TGTGCCAGCACCACCTCTAGCGGGAGCGACGAGCAGTACGTC.

The chain is built from TRBV28 and TRBJ2-7; D perhaps matches TRBD2 (5 bases). CDR1 MDHEN and CDR2 SYDVKM come from the germline V gene. The CDR3 length is 12 residues. With 6 bases removed from V and 9 bases from J, the gap between germline ends came to 15 bases. CDR3 DNA sequence: TGTGCCAGCAGCAAACTAGTACGGATGCAGTACTTC. Amino acids: CASSKLVRMQYF.

This chain connects TRBV30 to TRBJ2-7; 10 bases line up with TRBD2. In germline, CDR1 is GTSNPN, CDR2 SVGIG (reference sequence). This CDR3 spans 14 amino acids. V lost 1 base, J lost 6 bases, and 6 bases stayed unmatched. CDR3 sequence (DNA): TGTGCCTGGAGTGCGACTAGCGGGTTTGTCGAGCAGTACTTC. Translating it yields CAWSATSGFVEQYF.

The V gene is TRBV7-3, the J gene TRBJ2-6; the match to TRBD2 covers 11 bases. Trimming took 5 bases from V and 2 from J; bases not matched to a gene: 8. The germline gives CDR1 SGHTA, CDR2 FQGTGA. CDR3 length equals 18 residues. The CDR3 loop is CASSPVLAGETGANVLTF. The CDR3 nucleotides read TGTGCCAGCAGCCCCGTACTAGCGGGAGAAACTGGGGCCAACGTCCTGACTTTC.

This clone was counted a single time. The V gene is TRBV5-1, the J gene TRBJ2-1; TRBD1 matches at 7 bases. This CDR3 is 15 amino acids long. CDR1 is SGHRS and CDR2 is YFSETQ in the germline V gene. Trimming took 4 bases from V and 8 from J; bases not matched to a gene: 12. The CDR3 here is CASSTGVEVYDEQFF. CDR3 nucleotide sequence: TGCGCCAGCAGCACAGGGGTCGAGGTGTACGATGAGCAGTTCTTC.

The V and J genes are TRBV6-5 and TRBJ1-2, with 7 positions matching TRBD1. The V segment lost 5 bases and the J segment 6 bases; nucleotides outside the gene matches: 6. This CDR3 has 13 amino acids. The V gene's germline CDR1 is MNHEY and CDR2 SVGAGI. The CDR3 DNA reads TGTGCCAGCAGTCTGACAGGGATAGATGGCTACACCTTC. Protein sequence: CASSLTGIDGYTF.

The chain's CDR3 is CASSEAHGELFF. As DNA, the CDR3 is TGTGCCAGCTCCGAAGCTCACGGGGAGCTGTTTTTT. The J gene is TRBJ2-2, the V gene TRBV11-3; D ambiguous. V was clipped by 8 bases and J by 7 bases, with 11 bases between them. The CDR3 covers 12 residues. Germline V gene sequence: CDR1 SGHNT, CDR2 YENEEA. The full variable domain, with the rest looked up from reference TRBV11-3 and TRBJ2-2, is EAGVVQSPRYKIIEKKQPVAFWCNPISGHNTLYWYLQNLGQGPELLIRYENEEAVDDSQLPKDRFSAERLKGVDSTLKIQPAELGDSAVYLCASSEAHGELFFGEGSRLTVL.

The V call is TRBV25-1, the J call TRBJ2-3; the D gene is possibly TRBD1 (5 bases). The CDR3 consists of 16 residues. Germline-derived CDR1 and CDR2 are MGHDK and SYGVNS. The V end lost 3 bases, the J end lost 5 bases, and 18 bases lay between the germline ends. The CDR3 region has the DNA TGTGCCAGCAGTGAGGCGCGACAGTATTTCAGAGATACGCAGTATTTT. Its translation is CASSEARQYFRDTQYF.

V and J are TRBV15 and TRBJ2-6; unclear D gene. The CDR3 extends over 17 amino acids. Per the germline V gene, CDR1 is LNHNV and CDR2 is YYDKDF (reference sequence). Trimming took 0 bases from V and 0 from J, leaving 9 bases between them. The CDR3 DNA is TGTGCCACCAGCAGAGATCAGCGACGCTCTGGGGCCAACGTCCTGACTTTC. This codes for CATSRDQRRSGANVLTF.

This sequence joins TRBV6-6 and TRBJ2-7; 7 bases are a match to TRBD1. J gave up 2 bases and V 7 bases, and 5 bases lay outside the gene matches. This CDR3 has 13 residues. Germline CDR1 MNHNY, CDR2 SVGAGI (reference sequence). The CDR3 loop is CASTPDRAYEQYF. The CDR3 nucleotides read TGTGCCAGCACCCCAGACAGGGCCTACGAGCAGTACTTC.